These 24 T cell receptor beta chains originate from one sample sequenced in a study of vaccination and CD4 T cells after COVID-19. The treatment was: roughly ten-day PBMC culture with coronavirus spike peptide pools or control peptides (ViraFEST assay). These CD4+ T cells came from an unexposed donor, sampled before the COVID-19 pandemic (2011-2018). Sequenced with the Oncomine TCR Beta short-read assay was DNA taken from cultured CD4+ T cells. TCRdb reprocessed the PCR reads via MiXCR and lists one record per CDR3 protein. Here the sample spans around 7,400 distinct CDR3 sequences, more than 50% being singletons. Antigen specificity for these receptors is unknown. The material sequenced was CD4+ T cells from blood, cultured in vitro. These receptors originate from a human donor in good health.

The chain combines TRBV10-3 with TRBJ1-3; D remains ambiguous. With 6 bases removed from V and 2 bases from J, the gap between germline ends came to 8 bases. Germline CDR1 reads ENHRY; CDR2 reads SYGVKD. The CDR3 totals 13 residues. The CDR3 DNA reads TGTGCCATCAGACAGCTCACTGGAAACACCATATATTTT. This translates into CAIRQLTGNTIYF.

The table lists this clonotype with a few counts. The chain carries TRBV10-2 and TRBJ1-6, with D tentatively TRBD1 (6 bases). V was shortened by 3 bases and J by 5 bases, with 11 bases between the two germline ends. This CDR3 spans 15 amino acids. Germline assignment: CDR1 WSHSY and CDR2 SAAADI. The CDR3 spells CASSDFPGDNSPLHF. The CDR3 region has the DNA TGCGCCAGCAGTGATTTTCCAGGGGATAATTCACCCCTCCACTTT.

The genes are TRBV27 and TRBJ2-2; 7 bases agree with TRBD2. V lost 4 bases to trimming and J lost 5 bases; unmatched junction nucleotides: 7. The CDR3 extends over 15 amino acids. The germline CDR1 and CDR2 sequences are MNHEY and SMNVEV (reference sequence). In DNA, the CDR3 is TGTGCCAGCAGTTCCGGACTAGGGCGGACCGGGGAGCTGTTTTTT. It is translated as CASSSGLGRTGELFF.

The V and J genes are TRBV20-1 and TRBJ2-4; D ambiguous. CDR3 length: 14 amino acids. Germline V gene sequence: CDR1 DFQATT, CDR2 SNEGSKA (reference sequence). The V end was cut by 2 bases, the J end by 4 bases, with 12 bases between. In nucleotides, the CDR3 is TGCAGTGCTAGACTCCGAGACGGGAAAAACATTCAGTACTTC. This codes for CSARLRDGKNIQYF.

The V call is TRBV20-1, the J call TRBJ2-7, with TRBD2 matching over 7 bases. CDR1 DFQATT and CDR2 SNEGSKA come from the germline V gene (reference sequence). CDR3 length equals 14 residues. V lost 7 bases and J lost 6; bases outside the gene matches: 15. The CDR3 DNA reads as TGCAGTGTCTCAGCTCGAGCGGGGACTGGCGAGCAGTACTTC. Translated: CSVSARAGTGEQYF.

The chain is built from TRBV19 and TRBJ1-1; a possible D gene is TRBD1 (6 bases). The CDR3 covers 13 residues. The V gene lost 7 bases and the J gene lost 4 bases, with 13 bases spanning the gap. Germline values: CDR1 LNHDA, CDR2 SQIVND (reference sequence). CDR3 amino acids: CASNRERGTEAFF. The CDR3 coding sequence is TGTGCCAGTAACAGGGAGAGGGGCACTGAAGCTTTCTTT.

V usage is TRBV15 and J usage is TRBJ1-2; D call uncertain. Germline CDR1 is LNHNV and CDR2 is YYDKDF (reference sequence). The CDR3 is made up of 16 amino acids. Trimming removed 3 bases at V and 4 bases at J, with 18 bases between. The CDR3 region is CATSRETAASLYGYTF. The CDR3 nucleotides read TGTGCCACCAGCAGGGAAACGGCGGCCAGTCTCTATGGCTACACCTTC.

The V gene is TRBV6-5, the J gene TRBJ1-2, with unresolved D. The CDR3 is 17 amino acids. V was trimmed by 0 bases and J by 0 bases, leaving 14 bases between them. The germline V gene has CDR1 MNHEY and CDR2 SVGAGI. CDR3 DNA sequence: TGTGCCAGCAGTTACTCCGGGGTAGAGGCCTCTAACTATGGCTACACCTTC. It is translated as CASSYSGVEASNYGYTF.

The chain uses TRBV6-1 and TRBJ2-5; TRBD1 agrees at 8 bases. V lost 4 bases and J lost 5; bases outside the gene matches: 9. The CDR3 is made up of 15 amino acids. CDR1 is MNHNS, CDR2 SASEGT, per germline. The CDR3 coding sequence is TGTGCCAGCAGTGTCTGGGACAGGACTTCCGAGACCCAGTACTTC. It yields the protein CASSVWDRTSETQYF.

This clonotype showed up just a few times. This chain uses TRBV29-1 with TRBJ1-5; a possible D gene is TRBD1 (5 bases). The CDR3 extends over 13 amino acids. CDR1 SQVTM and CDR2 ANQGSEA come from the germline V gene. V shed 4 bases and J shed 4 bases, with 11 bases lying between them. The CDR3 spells CSVGGTGNQPQHF. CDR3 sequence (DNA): TGCAGCGTTGGTGGGACGGGGAATCAGCCCCAGCATTTT.

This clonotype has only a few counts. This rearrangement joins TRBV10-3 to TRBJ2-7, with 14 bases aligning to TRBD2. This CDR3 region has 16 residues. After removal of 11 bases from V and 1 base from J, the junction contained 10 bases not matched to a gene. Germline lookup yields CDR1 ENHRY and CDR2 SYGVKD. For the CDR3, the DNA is TGTGCCCTGGGACTAGCGGGAGCTTCGGGGTCCTACGAGCAGTACTTC. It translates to CALGLAGASGSYEQYF.

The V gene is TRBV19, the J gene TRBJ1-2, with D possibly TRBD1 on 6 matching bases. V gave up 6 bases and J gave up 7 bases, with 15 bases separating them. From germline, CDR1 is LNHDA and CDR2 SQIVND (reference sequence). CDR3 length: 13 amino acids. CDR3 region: CASSNRESSGYTF. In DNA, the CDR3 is TGTGCCAGTAGCAACAGGGAAAGTTCTGGCTACACCTTC. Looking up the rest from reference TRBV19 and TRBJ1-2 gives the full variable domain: DGGITQSPKYLFRKEGQNVTLSCEQNLNHDAMYWYRQDPGQGLRLIYYSQIVNDFQKGDIAEGYSVSREKKESFPLTVTSAQKNPTAFYLCASSNRESSGYTFGSGTRLTVV.

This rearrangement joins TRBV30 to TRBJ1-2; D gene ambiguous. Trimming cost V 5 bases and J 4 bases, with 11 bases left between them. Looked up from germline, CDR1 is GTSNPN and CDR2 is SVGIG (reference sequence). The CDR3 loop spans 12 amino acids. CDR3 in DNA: TGTGCCTGGCGGAAAGATTCCTATGGCTACACCTTC. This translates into CAWRKDSYGYTF.

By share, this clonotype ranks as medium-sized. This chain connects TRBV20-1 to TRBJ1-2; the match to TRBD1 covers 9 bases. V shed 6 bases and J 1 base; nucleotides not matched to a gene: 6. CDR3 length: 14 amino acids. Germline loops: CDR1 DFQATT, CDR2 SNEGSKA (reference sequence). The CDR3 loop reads CSASWTGDNYGYTF. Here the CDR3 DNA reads TGCAGTGCCTCCTGGACAGGGGATAACTATGGCTACACCTTC.

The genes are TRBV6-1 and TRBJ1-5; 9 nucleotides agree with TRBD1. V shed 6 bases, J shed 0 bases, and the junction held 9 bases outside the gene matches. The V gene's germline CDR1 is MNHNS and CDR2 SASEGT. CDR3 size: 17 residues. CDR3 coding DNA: TGTGCCAGCAGACGGGACAGGGCGCGGTATAGCAATCAGCCCCAGCATTTT. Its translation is CASRRDRARYSNQPQHF.

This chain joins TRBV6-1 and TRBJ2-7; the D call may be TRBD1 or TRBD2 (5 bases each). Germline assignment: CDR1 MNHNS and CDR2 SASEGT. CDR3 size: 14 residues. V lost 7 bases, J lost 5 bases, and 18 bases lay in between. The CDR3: CASKGTTLRNEQYF. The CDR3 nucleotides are TGTGCCAGCAAGGGGACCACCCTTCGGAACGAGCAGTACTTC.

CDR3 region: CASSLAPGGFEAFF. The CDR3 bases are TGTGCCAGCAGCTTAGCGCCCGGGGGCTTTGAAGCTTTCTTT. The chain carries TRBV7-6 and TRBJ1-1; D may be TRBD1 (6 bases). Looked up from germline, CDR1 is SGHVS and CDR2 is FNYEAQ. The V and J ends lost 0 bases and 7 bases respectively, with 12 bases between them. The CDR3 runs 14 residues. The variable domain in full, completed from reference TRBV7-6 and TRBJ1-1, reads GAGVSQSPRYKVTKRGQDVALRCDPISGHVSLYWYRQALGQGPEFLTYFNYEAQQDKSGLPNDRFSAERPEGSISTLTIQRTEQRDSAMYRCASSLAPGGFEAFFGQGTRLTVV.

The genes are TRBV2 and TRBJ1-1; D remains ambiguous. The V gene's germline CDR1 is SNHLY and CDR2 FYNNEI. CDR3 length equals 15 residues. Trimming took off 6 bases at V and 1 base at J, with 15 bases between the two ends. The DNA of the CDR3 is TGTGCCAGCAGGGCCGACAACGTCAGGAACACTGAAGCTTTCTTT. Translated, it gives CASRADNVRNTEAFF.

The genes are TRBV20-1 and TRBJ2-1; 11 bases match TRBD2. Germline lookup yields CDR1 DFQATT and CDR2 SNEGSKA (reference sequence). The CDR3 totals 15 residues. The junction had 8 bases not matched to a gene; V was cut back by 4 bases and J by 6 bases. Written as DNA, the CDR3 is TGCAGTGCTATAGCGGGAGGGCCGGGTCTCAATGAGCAGTTCTTC. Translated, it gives CSAIAGGPGLNEQFF.

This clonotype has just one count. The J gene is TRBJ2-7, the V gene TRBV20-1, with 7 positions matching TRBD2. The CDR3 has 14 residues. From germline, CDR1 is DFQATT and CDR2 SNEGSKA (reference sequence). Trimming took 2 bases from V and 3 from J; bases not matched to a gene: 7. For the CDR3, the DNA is TGCAGTGCTAGACGGGCGGGAGTCTACTACGAGCAGTACTTC. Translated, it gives CSARRAGVYYEQYF.

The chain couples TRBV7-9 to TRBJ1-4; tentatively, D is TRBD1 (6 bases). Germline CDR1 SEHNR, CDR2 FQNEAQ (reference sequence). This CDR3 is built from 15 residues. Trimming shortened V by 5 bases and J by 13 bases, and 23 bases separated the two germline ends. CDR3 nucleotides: TGTGCCAGCAGCCCGGTCCAGGGGAATAGAGAAGTACTGTTTTTT. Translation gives CASSPVQGNREVLFF.

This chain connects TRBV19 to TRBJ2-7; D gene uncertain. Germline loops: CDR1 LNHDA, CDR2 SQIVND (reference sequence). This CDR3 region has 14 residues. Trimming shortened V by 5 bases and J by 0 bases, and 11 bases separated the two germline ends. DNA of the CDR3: TGTGCCAGTAGTGCCCCTGGGGACTCCTACGAGCAGTACTTC. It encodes CASSAPGDSYEQYF.

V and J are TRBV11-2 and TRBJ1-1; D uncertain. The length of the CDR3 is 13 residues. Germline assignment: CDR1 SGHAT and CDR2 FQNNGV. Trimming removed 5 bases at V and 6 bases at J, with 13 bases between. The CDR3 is CASSARTVPEAFF. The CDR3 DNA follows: TGTGCCAGCAGCGCACGGACGGTTCCTGAAGCTTTCTTT.

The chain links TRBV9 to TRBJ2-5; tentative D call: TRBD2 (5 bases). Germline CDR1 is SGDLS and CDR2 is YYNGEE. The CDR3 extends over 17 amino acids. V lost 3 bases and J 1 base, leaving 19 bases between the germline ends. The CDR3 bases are TGTGCCAGCAGCGCCCTGCCGACCCTAGCAGCCCAAGAGACCCAGTACTTC. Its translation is CASSALPTLAAQETQYF. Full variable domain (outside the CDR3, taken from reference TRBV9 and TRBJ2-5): DSGVTQTPKHLITATGQRVTLRCSPRSGDLSVYWYQQSLDQGLQFLIQYYNGEERAKGNILERFSAQQFPDLHSELNLSSLELGDSALYFCASSALPTLAAQETQYFGPGTRLLVL.